This T cell receptor (beta chain) was captured in a study of Ad26.COV2.S vaccination and SARS-CoV-2 variants. Using immunoSEQ multiplex PCR, the repertoire was profiled, and TCRdb retains in-frame clones only, with some absent. The data hold 290,000 or so clones, with around 87% observed a single time. Germline V gene lookup returns CDR1 LGHNA and CDR2 YSLEER. Trimming removed 1 base from V and 0 bases from J, with 9 bases in between. The CDR3 runs 16 residues. The treatment here: about 20 received Ad26.COV2.S at low or high dose, single or two shots; 5 received placebo; per-sample allocation not given. Sampling happened 63 days after the first vaccine or placebo injection.

The material sequenced was peripheral blood, taken in a trial of Ad26.COV2.S vaccine versus placebo. This TCR came from a person aged 18-60 years who received the Ad26.COV2.S COVID-19 vaccine or a placebo. This chain connects TRBV4-3 to TRBJ1-4; TRBD1 might be the D (5 bases). The CDR3 nucleotides are TGCGCCAGCAGCCAAGGGACAAGTGCAACTAATGAAAAACTGTTTTTT. It translates to CASSQGTSATNEKLFF.